The TCR beta chain described here comes from a study of OX40 agonist ivuxolimab in advanced cancers. The wider study: The group had a mean age of 60 years, ranged from roughly 23 to 85, and was less than 85% male.

Germline V gives CDR1 MNHNS, CDR2 SASEGT. V lost 6 bases and J lost 4, with 13 bases in between. This CDR3 has 13 residues. Assay used: immunoSEQ multiplex PCR; TCRdb lists only in-frame clones, some missing. Seen here are 50,000 to 70,000 clones, about nine tenths observed once, and the top ten hold over 1%. A remark on this clone: The antigen is undetermined.

The study, taken as a whole, reports: Within 6 weeks, CD4+ and CD8+ blood T cells expanded clonally at 0.1 to 3.0 mg/kg.

The specimen was CD4+ or CD8+ T cells sorted from blood, collected in a trial of the OX40 agonist ivuxolimab. The receptor comes from an adult with an advanced solid tumor such as melanoma, head and neck, liver or kidney cancer. The chain uses TRBV6-1 and TRBJ2-7; D is perhaps TRBD1 or TRBD2 (5 bases each). The CDR3 loop is CASRRGANYEQYF. The CDR3 coding sequence is TGTGCCAGCAGACGAGGGGCCAATTACGAGCAGTACTTC.